Listed below are T cell receptor beta chains from one sample, sequenced in a study of T cell repertoires in cytomegalovirus infection. TCRdb itself ran the reads through MiXCR, one entry per CDR3 protein. The repertoire includes 150,000 to 200,000 distinct CDR3 sequences, approximately 19% of them detected once, and roughly 2.9% sits in the top ten. Sequenced input: PBMCs. These receptors were obtained from a human donor in good health (CMV status not recorded). Some clones in this sample may be carry-over from other donors' samples. Each CDR3 is given with its conserved first and last residue. The D gene is left open where the match is weak. Only part of the rows carry a size: once, few, many, or a class if the clone is expanded.

>many|TRBJ2-1|TRBV7-2|NA
TGTGCCAGCAGCTTTGGGAGTCTCATGAATGAGCAGTTCTTC
CASSFGSLMNEQFF
>many|TRBJ2-1|TRBV6-5|NA
TGTGCCAGCAAGGGGGGCCTTTCTCACAATGAGCAGTTCTTC
CASKGGLSHNEQFF
>few|TRBJ2-7|TRBV7-9|NA
TGTGCCAGCAGCCCCTCGGGGGGCAATCCAGCCGAGCAGTACTTC
CASSPSGGNPAEQYF
>few|TRBJ1-4|TRBV15|TRBD1
TGTGCCACCAGCAGAGAGGTGACAGGGGGCAATGAAAAACTGTTTTTT
CATSREVTGGNEKLFF
>few|TRBJ2-2|TRBV20-1|NA
TGCAGTGCTAGGACCGGATTTAACACCGGGGAGCTGTTTTTT
CSARTGFNTGELFF
>NA|TRBJ2-1|TRBV6-5|TRBD1
TGTGCCAGCAGATCCGGGACAGGGGGCGCCTACAATGAGCAGTTCTTC
CASRSGTGGAYNEQFF
>many|TRBJ2-7|TRBV7-8|NA
TGTGCCAGCAGCCTCTCGGACATCACCTACGAGCAGTACTTC
CASSLSDITYEQYF
>many|TRBJ2-1|TRBV7-7|NA
TGTGCTAGCAGCTCGGACAGACTAAATGAGCAGTTCTTC
CASSSDRLNEQFF
>NA|TRBJ1-1|TRBV4-1|TRBD1
TGCGCCAGCAGCCTACAGGGACAGGAGATGGGCATGAACACTGAAGCTTTCTTT
CASSLQGQEMGMNTEAFF
>NA|TRBJ1-2|TRBV5-1|NA
TGCGCCAGCAGTTCGGACGGGACGTGGGGCTACACCTTC
CASSSDGTWGYTF
>few|TRBJ1-1|TRBV5-4|NA
TGTGCCAGCAGACGTGGGACCCTCATGAACACTGAAGCTTTCTTT
CASRRGTLMNTEAFF
>many|TRBJ2-7|TRBV6-2/TRBV6-3|NA
TGTGCCAGCACCCTCGTGGAACGGTCCGGGGAGCAGTACTTC
CASTLVERSGEQYF
>NA|TRBJ2-1|TRBV20-1|NA
TGCAGTGCAAACAGGGCGAATGAGCAGTTCTTC
CSANRANEQFF
>NA|TRBJ1-2|TRBV19|NA
TGTGCCAGTACCCCGGACTTACAGGACTATGGCTACACCTTC
CASTPDLQDYGYTF
>many|TRBJ1-5|TRBV7-2|NA
TGTGCCAGCAGCTCACGAACGGGCAGGGGACAGCCCCAGCATTTT
CASSSRTGRGQPQHF
>NA|TRBJ1-2|TRBV28|NA
TGTGCCAGCACCACGAGGGCTAACTATGGCTACACCTTC
CASTTRANYGYTF
>NA|TRBJ1-1|TRBV6-1|NA
TGTGCCAGCACAGGATATGGAGAAGCTTTCTTT
CASTGYGEAFF
>many|TRBJ1-1|TRBV7-6|NA
TGTGCCAGCAGCTTAGTCGGGGCCGACACTGAAGCTTTCTTT
CASSLVGADTEAFF
>few|TRBJ2-5|TRBV28|TRBD2
TGTGCCAGCAGCCTCCCCGGGACTAGCGCCCAAGAGACCCAGTACTTC
CASSLPGTSAQETQYF
>NA|TRBJ1-2|TRBV12-3/TRBV12-4|NA
TGTGCCAGCAGTGTTGCCAGGAGCGTCGACTACACCTTC
CASSVARSVDYTF
>many|TRBJ2-2|TRBV7-6|NA
TGTGCCAGCAGCCCTAGGCAGGGCGCGAACACCGGGGAGCTGTTTTTT
CASSPRQGANTGELFF
>NA|TRBJ2-2|TRBV9|NA
TGTGCCAGCAGCCATACGAGAACGAGCGCTTTCTCATCGGGGACCGGGGAGCTGTTTTTT
CASSHTRTSAFSSGTGELFF
>NA|TRBJ1-1|TRBV7-2|TRBD1
TGTGCCAGCAGCCCGAAACAGGGGCGGGGGAATGAAGCTTTCTTT
CASSPKQGRGNEAFF
>many|TRBJ1-1|TRBV7-3|TRBD1
TGTGCCAGCAGCTTAGACAGGGGGGACACTGAAGCTTTCTTT
CASSLDRGDTEAFF
>NA|TRBJ2-2|TRBV11-2|NA
TGTGCCAGCAGCCGGACAGCTTCGAACACCGGGGAGCTGTTTTTT
CASSRTASNTGELFF
>NA|TRBJ1-2|TRBV11-3|NA
TGTGCCAGCAGCTTATCAGGCGTTTGCACCTTC
CASSLSGVCTF
>NA|TRBJ1-1|TRBV20-1|NA
TGCAGTGCTCCCGGAGGCAGGGGCTCGAACACTGAAGCTTTCTTT
CSAPGGRGSNTEAFF
>NA|TRBJ2-3|TRBV2|NA
TGTGCCAGCAGAGCGGACAGGGAGGGAAATACGCAGTATTTT
CASRADREGNTQYF
>few|TRBJ2-7|TRBV2|TRBD2
TGTGCCAGCAGTGAAGGATTGGGACTAGCGGGGGGGAGCTCCTACGAGCAGTACTTC
CASSEGLGLAGGSSYEQYF
>NA|TRBJ1-2|TRBV6-5|NA
TGTGCCAGCAGTTACGGGGGAGACTATGGCTACACCTTC
CASSYGGDYGYTF
>NA|TRBJ2-7|TRBV6-5|NA
TGTGCCAGCAGTTCCCCTCGCGGAGGGGACAAACTTTACGAGCAGTACTTC
CASSSPRGGDKLYEQYF
>few|TRBJ1-1|TRBV29-1|NA
TGCAGCGCCCGAAGGGCGAGACAGAACACTGAAGCTTTCTTT
CSARRARQNTEAFF
>many|TRBJ2-1|TRBV7-3|TRBD2
TGTGCCAGCCAGGGCGGGGGAGATAATTACAATGAGCAGTTCTTC
CASQGGGDNYNEQFF
>few|TRBJ2-1|TRBV7-6|TRBD1
TGTGCCAGCAGCTTAGCGCAAGGACAGGGGGCTTCTTTAACCTACAATGAGCAGTTCTTC
CASSLAQGQGASLTYNEQFF
>NA|TRBJ1-4|TRBV11-2|NA
TGTGCCAGCAGCACCACCCCCGGCCCAGGCGAAAAACTGTTTTTT
CASSTTPGPGEKLFF
>few|TRBJ2-3|TRBV19|NA
TGTGCCAGTAGGGATCGGGCCCGGGGACGCGATACGCAGTATTTT
CASRDRARGRDTQYF
>few|TRBJ2-7|TRBV28|NA
TGTGCCAGCACACTGGGAGACGCCTACGAGCAGTACTTC
CASTLGDAYEQYF
>many|TRBJ2-7|TRBV11-3|TRBD1
TGTGCCAGCAGCTTAGAGGGACAGGAGTCCTACGAGCAGTACTTC
CASSLEGQESYEQYF
>NA|TRBJ2-1|TRBV20-1|NA
TGCAGTGCCAGCTCAGGGGTCAATGAGCAGTTCTTC
CSASSGVNEQFF
>once|TRBJ2-6|TRBV5-1|NA
TGCGCCAGCAGCTTGGGCGGCGGAAGCTCTGGGGCCAACGTCCTGACTTTC
CASSLGGGSSGANVLTF
>NA|TRBJ1-1|TRBV5-1|NA
TGCGCCAGCAGCCGAGTAGGGACCAAGAACACTGAAGCTTTCTTT
CASSRVGTKNTEAFF
>few|TRBJ1-1|TRBV20-1|NA
TGCAGTGCTAGAAGGGGACGGCCGACTGAAGCTTTCTTT
CSARRGRPTEAFF
>NA|TRBJ1-6|TRBV28|TRBD1
TGTGCCAGCAGTTCCCCTGGTACAGGGGTGAGTTCACCCCTCCACTTT
CASSSPGTGVSSPLHF
>many|TRBJ1-4|TRBV19|NA
TGTGCCACCCAAAGGGGGACAAATGAAAAACTGTTTTTT
CATQRGTNEKLFF
>many|TRBJ2-1|TRBV7-2|NA
TGTGCCAGCAGCCCAACACACGGTGAGCAGTTCTTC
CASSPTHGEQFF
>many|TRBJ1-5|TRBV7-2|NA
TGTGCCAGCAGCTTAGTCCCAACGAGCAATCAGCCCCAGCATTTT
CASSLVPTSNQPQHF
>many|TRBJ2-1|TRBV6-1|TRBD2
TGTGCCAGCAGTGACGACGGTGGGACTAGTTTGCTTTCCTACAATGAGCAGTTCTTC
CASSDDGGTSLLSYNEQFF
>NA|TRBJ1-2|TRBV4-2|TRBD1
TGTGCCAGCAGCCCGCCCGGGACAGGGGGCGGTGGCTACACCTTC
CASSPPGTGGGGYTF